Below, 20 T cell receptor beta chains from the same sample are listed, as sequenced in a study of cytomegalovirus exposure and HLA in healthy donors. The PCR employed 60 Vbeta primers together with 13 Jbeta primers. Sequencing was performed with immunoSEQ multiplex PCR; in TCRdb, only in-frame clones are kept and a portion is missing. The table shows about 180,000 clones, with over 65% occurring only once. Sequencing was done on a sample of PBMCs. Receptors were obtained from a woman aged 55-75 years in good health and CMV-seropositive.

The chain has TRBV6-5 and TRBJ1-2, with 12 bases identical to TRBD1. The CDR3 totals 15 residues. Germline values: CDR1 MNHEY, CDR2 SVGAGI. V shed 0 bases and J 8 bases; nucleotides not matched to a gene: 4. CDR3 protein: CASSYSGTGGHGYTF. The CDR3 DNA is TGTGCCAGCAGTTACTCGGGGACAGGGGGCCACGGCTACACCTTC.

J is TRBJ1-2 and V is TRBV28; TRBD1 is a possible D gene (6 bases). This CDR3 spans 13 amino acids. Trimming took off 9 bases at V and 8 bases at J, with 19 bases between the two ends. Germline-derived CDR1 and CDR2 are MDHEN and SYDVKM. CDR3 DNA sequence: TGTGCCAGTAGCCGTGGCCAGGGGACCGGCTACACCTTC. Its translation is CASSRGQGTGYTF.

The gene calls are TRBV18 and TRBJ1-2; D is ambiguous. CDR3 length: 15 residues. Germline V gives CDR1 KGHSH, CDR2 LQKENI. Trimming pared 3 bases from V and 2 bases from J, leaving 13 bases between. In DNA, the CDR3 is TGTGCCAGCTCACCCGGCGCGGGAACAAACTATGGCTACACCTTC. Protein: CASSPGAGTNYGYTF. Complete variable domain (other parts from reference TRBV18 and TRBJ1-2): NAGVMQNPRHLVRRRGQEARLRCSPMKGHSHVYWYRQLPEEGLKFMVYLQKENIIDESGMPKERFSAEFPKEGPSILRIQQVVRGDSAAYFCASSPGAGTNYGYTFGSGTRLTVV.

The chain uses TRBV6-6 and TRBJ2-5; no reliable D call. Germline CDR1 MNHNY, CDR2 SVGAGI (reference sequence). The CDR3 spans 15 residues. V was shortened by 0 bases and J by 1 base, with 9 bases between the two germline ends. In DNA form, the CDR3 reads TGTGCCAGCAGTTACTCAAGGCAGGTCCAAGAGACCCAGTACTTC. It encodes CASSYSRQVQETQYF.

The gene calls are TRBV2 and TRBJ1-3, with 7 bases aligning to TRBD1. Germline V gives CDR1 SNHLY, CDR2 FYNNEI. The V segment lost 4 bases and the J segment 1 base; nucleotides outside the gene matches: 1. The CDR3 spans 14 residues. The CDR3 loop is CASSVQGSGNTIYF. The CDR3 bases are TGTGCCAGCAGTGTACAGGGGTCTGGAAACACCATATATTTT.

This clone was seen once. This rearrangement joins TRBV19 to TRBJ1-2; weak D call: TRBD1 (6 bases). This CDR3 spans 14 amino acids. The germline V gene encodes CDR1 LNHDA and CDR2 SQIVND (reference sequence). Trimming took 4 bases from V and 5 from J, leaving 14 bases between them. The CDR3 bases are TGTGCCAGTAGTACCCACGGACAGTTATATGGCTACACCTTC. It translates to CASSTHGQLYGYTF.

CDR3 region: CASSPAAGINEKLFF. The CDR3, as DNA: TGTGCCAGCAGCCCCGCGGCGGGGATTAATGAAAAACTGTTTTTT. V is TRBV28 and J is TRBJ1-4; unclear D gene. The germline V and J ends were trimmed by 6 bases and 4 bases, with 15 bases remaining between them. This CDR3 comprises 15 residues. Germline lookup yields CDR1 MDHEN and CDR2 SYDVKM. Full variable domain (remainder filled in from reference TRBV28 and TRBJ1-4): DVKVTQSSRYLVKRTGEKVFLECVQDMDHENMFWYRQDPGLGLRLIYFSYDVKMKEKGDIPEGYSVSREKKERFSLILESASTNQTSMYLCASSPAAGINEKLFFGSGTQLSVL.

V is TRBV15 and J is TRBJ1-5; no clear D gene. The CDR3 runs 17 residues. V was cut by 0 bases and J by 3 bases, with 15 bases left in between. Per germline, CDR1 LNHNV and CDR2 YYDKDF (reference sequence). CDR3 protein: CATSRDFSRVFNQPQHF. The CDR3, as DNA: TGTGCCACCAGCAGAGATTTCTCAAGAGTCTTCAATCAGCCCCAGCATTTT.

The V gene is TRBV5-1, the J gene TRBJ2-3; TRBD2 matches 13 bases. With V trimmed by 4 bases and J by 0 bases, 2 bases remained unmatched. CDR1 is SGHRS, CDR2 YFSETQ, per germline. The CDR3 consists of 16 residues. CDR3 residues: CASSMGLAGSTDTQYF. CDR3 bases: TGCGCCAGCAGCATGGGACTAGCGGGGAGCACAGATACGCAGTATTTT.

The CDR3 bases are TGCGCCAGCAGCCGAATGGCAGGGGGTGATGTCGGCACAGATACGCAGTATTTT. Encoded protein: CASSRMAGGDVGTDTQYF. V is TRBV23-1 and J is TRBJ2-3, with TRBD1 identical over 7 bases. TRBV23-1 carries the ORF label, with uncertain function. The CDR3 is 18 amino acids. V dropped 6 bases and J dropped 1; count of bases not matched to a gene: 16.

On this clone: An end of the junction does not agree with germline; a read error may underlie this. V is TRBV28 and J is TRBJ2-6, with D maybe TRBD1 (5 bases). The CDR3 has 12 amino acids. Germline loops: CDR1 MDHEN, CDR2 SYDVKM. The CDR3 coding sequence is TGTGCCAGCAGAGGTGGGGCCAACGGCCTGACTTTC. Translated: CASRGGANGLTF.

This clone turned up a few times. This chain joins TRBV5-6 and TRBJ1-1; D ambiguous. The germline V gene encodes CDR1 SGHDT and CDR2 YYEEEE. The CDR3 loop spans 12 amino acids. Trimming removed 3 bases at V and 7 bases at J, with 10 bases between. The CDR3 nucleotides are TGTGCCAGCAGCTATGAACTGAGTGAAGCTTTCTTT. This codes for CASSYELSEAFF.

The chain uses TRBV5-6 and TRBJ2-7, with D possibly being TRBD1 (6 bases). CDR1 is SGHDT and CDR2 is YYEEEE in the germline V gene. This CDR3 is built from 16 residues. The V and J ends lost 3 bases and 6 bases respectively, with 22 bases between them. The CDR3 DNA sequence: TGTGCCAGCAGCTCAGGGCTAGGACAGCGTTCTGGCGAGCAGTACTTC. It yields the protein CASSSGLGQRSGEQYF.

The J gene is TRBJ2-2, the V gene TRBV4-1; D not resolved. The CDR3 spans 15 residues. Deletions cut 4 bases from V and 1 base from J, with 10 bases between. Looked up from germline, CDR1 is MGHRA and CDR2 is YSYEKL. In DNA, the CDR3 is TGCGCCAGCAGCCTTCATCGAGTGAACACCGGGGAGCTGTTTTTT. This codes for CASSLHRVNTGELFF.

The sample holds a few counts of this clone. The V call is TRBV2, the J call TRBJ1-5, with a tentative D call TRBD1 (5 bases). Deletions cut 5 bases from V and 1 base from J, with 12 bases between. Germline V gives CDR1 SNHLY, CDR2 FYNNEI. This CDR3 is 15 amino acids long. As DNA, the CDR3 is TGTGCCAGCAGTAGATCCCGACAGAGCAATCAGCCCCAGCATTTT. Translating gives CASSRSRQSNQPQHF.

This clone appeared once. The CDR3 DNA sequence: TGTGCCAGCTCCGGGGGGTCCGGCTCCTACGAGCAGTACTTC. Translation: CASSGGSGSYEQYF. This chain connects TRBV18 to TRBJ2-7, with 7 bases fitting TRBD2. The V gene's germline CDR1 is KGHSH and CDR2 LQKENI. This CDR3 contains 14 residues. Trimming at V came to 6 bases and at J to 0 bases, leaving 5 bases not matched to a gene.

This clone was observed a few times. At one end the junction does not follow the germline gene, possibly because of a read error. The V gene is TRBV7-9, the J gene TRBJ1-1; the D gene is possibly TRBD1 (5 bases). CDR1 and CDR2 from the germline V gene are SEHNR and FQNEAQ (reference sequence). The CDR3 runs 13 residues. The CDR3 DNA follows: TGTTCCAGCAGCTTAGACAGGAACACTGAAGCTTTCTTT. It is translated as CSSSLDRNTEAFF. The full variable domain, in which reference TRBV7-9 and TRBJ1-1 provide the parts outside the CDR3, is DTGVSQNPRHKITKRGQNVTFRCDPISEHNRLYWYRQTLGQGPEFLTYFQNEAQLEKSRLLSDRFSAERPKGSFSTLEIQRTEQGDSAMYLCSSSLDRNTEAFFGQGTRLTVV.

This clone showed up just a few times. V and J are TRBV9 and TRBJ1-6; D is perhaps TRBD1 (5 bases). V lost 3 bases to trimming and J lost 6 bases, with 16 bases between them. Germline loops: CDR1 SGDLS, CDR2 YYNGEE. CDR3 size: 16 residues. CDR3 amino acids: CASSGGGTVFNSPLHF. The DNA for the CDR3 is TGTGCCAGCAGCGGTGGGGGGACGGTCTTTAATTCACCCCTCCACTTT.

J is TRBJ1-1 and V is TRBV30; TRBD1 might be the D (6 bases). V dropped 4 bases and J dropped 6 bases, with 21 bases sitting between them. CDR3 size: 15 residues. The germline V gene has CDR1 GTSNPN and CDR2 SVGIG (reference sequence). The CDR3 sequence is CAWNGWGQGNAEAFF. The CDR3 DNA reads as TGTGCCTGGAACGGGTGGGGGCAGGGTAACGCTGAAGCTTTCTTT.

The chain is built from TRBV18 and TRBJ2-7, with a possible D match to TRBD1 (5 bases). Germline CDR1 is KGHSH and CDR2 is LQKENI. There are 13 residues in the CDR3. Trimming stripped 6 bases from V and 6 bases from J, with 15 bases between. The CDR3 region has the DNA TGTGCCAGCTCCAGGACATCGTCCCTCGAGCAGTACTTC. It codes for CASSRTSSLEQYF.